These T cell receptor beta chains were read from a single sample in a study of shared clonotypes between healthy human individuals. The method was immunoSEQ multiplex PCR; TCRdb's version includes in-frame clones alone and lacks a portion of them. The sample consists of approximately 2,000,000 clones, roughly 95% of them appearing once. Sequenced: naive CD8+ T cells from PBMCs. The receptor set was obtained from a man aged 18 to 29 in good health. Some clones in this sample may be carry-over from other donors' samples. The CDR3 runs from the conserved cysteine through the conserved F or W. Fields, in order: J gene, D gene, V gene, clone size, CDR3 protein, CDR3 DNA. A D gene is named only where the DNA matches it firmly. Some rows have no size entry. The others give once, few or many, or a class for an expanded clone.

j_gene: TRBJ2-1
d_gene: NA
v_gene: TRBV7-9
abundance: NA
CDR3aa: CASSFEENNEQFF
CDR3nt: TGTGCCAGCAGCTTTGAAGAAAACAATGAGCAGTTCTTC

j_gene: TRBJ2-5
d_gene: NA
v_gene: TRBV7-9
abundance: NA
CDR3aa: CASSLGRLQAEETQYF
CDR3nt: TGTGCCAGCAGCTTAGGGCGATTGCAGGCTGAAGAGACCCAGTACTTC

j_gene: TRBJ1-2
d_gene: TRBD1
v_gene: TRBV4-3
abundance: NA
CDR3aa: CASSQEDRVALGYTF
CDR3nt: TGCGCCAGCAGCCAAGAAGACAGGGTGGCGCTTGGCTACACCTTC

j_gene: TRBJ2-1
d_gene: NA
v_gene: TRBV6-5
abundance: NA
CDR3aa: CASALRGGINNEQFF
CDR3nt: TGTGCCAGCGCCTTACGAGGGGGGATAAACAATGAGCAGTTCTTC

j_gene: TRBJ1-1
d_gene: NA
v_gene: TRBV2
abundance: NA
CDR3aa: CASSRTAGTEAFF
CDR3nt: TGTGCCAGCAGTCGGACGGCGGGCACTGAAGCTTTCTTT

j_gene: TRBJ2-2
d_gene: TRBD1
v_gene: TRBV4-3
abundance: once
CDR3aa: CASSQGANTGELFF
CDR3nt: TGCGCCAGCTCCCAGGGGGCGAACACCGGGGAGCTGTTTTTT

j_gene: TRBJ2-2
d_gene: NA
v_gene: TRBV7-6
abundance: NA
CDR3aa: CASSLGPSTGELFF
CDR3nt: TGTGCCAGCAGCTTAGGCCCGAGTACCGGGGAGCTGTTTTTT

j_gene: TRBJ1-5
d_gene: TRBD1
v_gene: TRBV7-8
abundance: once
CDR3aa: CASSSRQGIGNQPQHF
CDR3nt: TGTGCCAGCAGCTCGCGACAGGGAATAGGCAATCAGCCCCAGCATTTT

j_gene: TRBJ1-3
d_gene: NA
v_gene: TRBV7-9
abundance: few
CDR3aa: CASSVNRVKGNTIYF
CDR3nt: TGTGCCAGCAGCGTCAACAGGGTTAAAGGAAACACCATATATTTT

j_gene: TRBJ2-3
d_gene: NA
v_gene: TRBV9
abundance: NA
CDR3aa: CASSVGVGKTDTQYF
CDR3nt: TGTGCCAGCAGCGTAGGAGTAGGGAAGACAGATACGCAGTATTTT

j_gene: TRBJ2-3
d_gene: NA
v_gene: TRBV27
abundance: NA
CDR3aa: CASSLVLGSTDTQYF
CDR3nt: TGTGCCAGCAGTTTAGTGCTAGGTAGCACAGATACGCAGTATTTT

j_gene: TRBJ2-7
d_gene: NA
v_gene: TRBV7-8
abundance: NA
CDR3aa: CASSFNGPEQYF
CDR3nt: TGTGCCAGCAGCTTCAATGGACCCGAGCAGTACTTC

j_gene: TRBJ2-7
d_gene: NA
v_gene: TRBV27
abundance: NA
CDR3aa: CASRMEQGSTYEQYF
CDR3nt: TGTGCCAGCAGAATGGAGCAGGGATCGACCTACGAGCAGTACTTC

j_gene: TRBJ2-7
d_gene: NA
v_gene: TRBV5-6
abundance: NA
CDR3aa: CASSWDIHEQYF
CDR3nt: TGTGCCAGCAGCTGGGACATCCACGAGCAGTACTTC

j_gene: TRBJ1-5
d_gene: NA
v_gene: TRBV11-2
abundance: NA
CDR3aa: CASSVLGRSYSNQPQHF
CDR3nt: TGTGCCAGCAGCGTCCTGGGCAGATCCTATAGCAATCAGCCCCAGCATTTT

j_gene: TRBJ2-2
d_gene: NA
v_gene: TRBV13
abundance: NA
CDR3aa: CASWAVGDTGELFF
CDR3nt: TGTGCCAGCTGGGCCGTCGGCGACACCGGGGAGCTGTTTTTT

j_gene: TRBJ1-1
d_gene: NA
v_gene: TRBV19
abundance: NA
CDR3aa: CASSRGPPTEAFF
CDR3nt: TGTGCCAGTAGTCGGGGGCCCCCCACTGAAGCTTTCTTT

j_gene: TRBJ2-7
d_gene: NA
v_gene: TRBV19
abundance: NA
CDR3aa: CASSIIPAEGEQYF
CDR3nt: TGTGCCAGTAGTATCATTCCGGCGGAAGGCGAGCAGTACTTC

j_gene: TRBJ1-1
d_gene: TRBD1
v_gene: TRBV5-1
abundance: NA
CDR3aa: CASRPGTGVGRTEAFF
CDR3nt: TGCGCCAGCAGGCCAGGGACAGGGGTGGGGAGGACTGAAGCTTTCTTT

j_gene: TRBJ2-7
d_gene: NA
v_gene: TRBV2
abundance: few
CDR3aa: CASSPLLNTVYEQYF
CDR3nt: TGTGCCAGCAGTCCTCTCCTTAACACAGTCTACGAGCAGTACTTC

j_gene: TRBJ2-3
d_gene: TRBD2
v_gene: TRBV30
abundance: once
CDR3aa: CAWSRTSGTDTQYF
CDR3nt: TGTGCCTGGAGTAGGACTAGCGGCACAGATACGCAGTATTTT

j_gene: TRBJ2-1
d_gene: NA
v_gene: TRBV7-9
abundance: NA
CDR3aa: CASSLLIRVLPSYNEQFF
CDR3nt: TGTGCCAGCAGCTTACTGATAAGGGTGCTCCCTTCCTACAATGAGCAGTTCTTC

j_gene: TRBJ2-5
d_gene: NA
v_gene: TRBV5-4
abundance: NA
CDR3aa: CASSQGLSTQETQYF
CDR3nt: TGTGCCAGCAGCCAAGGACTATCTACACAAGAGACCCAGTACTTC

j_gene: TRBJ2-7
d_gene: NA
v_gene: TRBV11-2
abundance: NA
CDR3aa: CASSFRGLLSHEQYF
CDR3nt: TGTGCCAGCAGCTTTCGAGGGTTGTTGAGCCACGAGCAGTACTTC

j_gene: TRBJ1-1
d_gene: NA
v_gene: TRBV5-6
abundance: NA
CDR3aa: CASSLAAGDTEAFF
CDR3nt: TGTGCCAGCAGCCTCGCGGCCGGGGACACTGAAGCTTTCTTT

j_gene: TRBJ2-7
d_gene: NA
v_gene: TRBV28
abundance: NA
CDR3aa: CASSYRQSYEQYF
CDR3nt: TGTGCCAGCAGCTACAGACAGTCCTACGAGCAGTACTTC

j_gene: TRBJ2-1
d_gene: NA
v_gene: TRBV30
abundance: NA
CDR3aa: CAFQLGQSSYNEQFF
CDR3nt: TGTGCCTTCCAGTTGGGGCAGAGCTCCTACAATGAGCAGTTCTTC

j_gene: TRBJ1-5
d_gene: NA
v_gene: TRBV4-1
abundance: NA
CDR3aa: CASTGTLGNQPQHF
CDR3nt: TGCGCCAGCACGGGGACTTTAGGCAATCAGCCCCAGCATTTT

j_gene: TRBJ2-3
d_gene: TRBD2
v_gene: TRBV5-1
abundance: NA
CDR3aa: CASSGGLAGPGTTTDTQYF
CDR3nt: TGCGCCAGCAGCGGGGGACTAGCGGGACCAGGGACCACGACAGATACGCAGTATTTT

j_gene: TRBJ2-7
d_gene: NA
v_gene: TRBV5-1
abundance: NA
CDR3aa: CASRERIDEQYF
CDR3nt: TGCGCCAGCAGGGAAAGGATTGACGAGCAGTACTTC

j_gene: TRBJ2-7
d_gene: NA
v_gene: TRBV27
abundance: NA
CDR3aa: CASSFSTGNRDYEQYF
CDR3nt: TGTGCCAGCAGTTTTTCAACAGGGAATAGGGACTACGAGCAGTACTTC

j_gene: TRBJ2-2
d_gene: NA
v_gene: TRBV29-1
abundance: NA
CDR3aa: CSVGLVGRPGELFF
CDR3nt: TGCAGCGTTGGTTTGGTAGGGCGCCCCGGGGAGCTGTTTTTT

j_gene: TRBJ1-2
d_gene: NA
v_gene: TRBV13
abundance: NA
CDR3aa: CASSSRYGGVSYGYTF
CDR3nt: TGTGCCAGCAGCTCCCGTTATGGGGGGGTTAGCTATGGCTACACCTTC

j_gene: TRBJ2-2
d_gene: TRBD1
v_gene: TRBV30
abundance: NA
CDR3aa: CAWSPGGRTGELFF
CDR3nt: TGTGCCTGGAGTCCAGGGGGCCGTACCGGGGAGCTGTTTTTT

j_gene: TRBJ1-1
d_gene: NA
v_gene: TRBV5-1
abundance: NA
CDR3aa: CASSLTYRVSEAFF
CDR3nt: TGCGCCAGCAGCTTGACTTACAGGGTCTCTGAAGCTTTCTTT

j_gene: TRBJ2-1
d_gene: TRBD2
v_gene: TRBV5-7
abundance: once
CDR3aa: CASSFKTSGSLRFLQFF
CDR3nt: TGTGCCAGCAGCTTTAAGACTAGCGGGAGTTTACGGTTTTTACAGTTCTTC

j_gene: TRBJ2-5
d_gene: TRBD2
v_gene: TRBV9
abundance: NA
CDR3aa: CASSLRLAGGETQYF
CDR3nt: TGTGCCAGCAGCCTTAGACTAGCGGGCGGGGAGACCCAGTACTTC